Each of the 20 T cell receptor beta chains below was sequenced from the same sample in a study of post-analysis software for immune sequencing data. Study-level findings and limits: In patients, about 5 TRBV segments were more frequent than in controls, with TRBV5-6, TRBV5-1 and TRBV20-1 among them.

Incorporated into the TCR beta cDNA libraries were unique molecular identifiers, which served to reduce PCR and sequencing biases. TCRdb recomputed calls from the PCR reads with MiXCR, one row per CDR3 protein. The sample holds hundreds of thousands of distinct CDR3 sequences, more than 50% seen once. No cognate antigen is known for these TCRs. Sequenced material: blood. Receptors were obtained from a girl aged 2-15 years with multiple sclerosis.

The chain combines TRBV6-5 with TRBJ2-5; 7 nucleotides align to TRBD2. The trim removed 5 bases at V and 2 bases at J, leaving 11 bases unmatched. This CDR3 region has 16 residues. From germline, CDR1 is MNHEY and CDR2 SVGAGI. CDR3 protein: CASSPPGGLGQETQYF. CDR3 coding DNA: TGTGCCAGCAGTCCCCCGGGGGGTTTGGGTCAAGAGACCCAGTACTTC.

In DNA, the CDR3 is TGCAGCGGTTCAACAGGGGTCAATGAGCAGTTCTTC. Residues: CSGSTGVNEQFF. V usage is TRBV29-1 and J usage is TRBJ2-1; 7 positions agree with TRBD1. V lost 7 bases and J lost 6; bases outside the gene matches: 6. CDR1 and CDR2 from the germline V gene are SQVTM and ANQGSEA. The CDR3 has 12 amino acids.

The chain links TRBV12-3 or TRBV12-4 to TRBJ1-6; the match to TRBD1 covers 7 bases. The CDR3 covers 14 residues. The J segment lost 6 bases and the V segment lost 6 bases, leaving 5 bases of the junction unmatched. The CDR3 DNA is TGTGCCAGCAGGGGGACAGAATTTAATTCACCCCTCCACTTT. Protein: CASRGTEFNSPLHF.

The rearrangement joins TRBV5-1 to TRBJ2-3; TRBD2 aligns across 14 bases. From germline, CDR1 is SGHRS and CDR2 YFSETQ. This CDR3 is 16 amino acids long. V lost 3 bases to trimming and J lost 2 bases; unmatched junction nucleotides: 2. The DNA of the CDR3 is TGCGCCAGCAGCTCGGGACTAGCGGGGGACACAGATACGCAGTATTTT. This gives the protein CASSSGLAGDTDTQYF.

The gene calls are TRBV5-1 and TRBJ2-1, with TRBD2 matching 11 bases. Germline CDR1 and CDR2: SGHRS and YFSETQ. The CDR3 extends over 14 amino acids. V gave up 7 bases and J gave up 7 bases; unmatched junction bases: 7. The chain's CDR3 is CASEYSGGENEQFF. The CDR3 bases are TGCGCCAGCGAATATAGCGGGGGGGAGAATGAGCAGTTCTTC.

The chain carries TRBV7-2 and TRBJ2-1; unclear D gene. Germline V gives CDR1 SGHTA, CDR2 FQGNSA. The CDR3 has 13 residues. The V gene lost 5 bases and the J gene lost 5 bases, with 10 bases spanning the gap. The CDR3 DNA reads TGTGCCAGCAGCATCGACATGGACAATGAGCAGTTCTTC. It specifies CASSIDMDNEQFF.

J is TRBJ2-5 and V is TRBV12-3 or TRBV12-4; 9 bases line up with TRBD2. The CDR3 covers 17 residues. Germline trimming cut 5 bases from V and 4 bases from J; bases unmatched to any gene: 14. The CDR3 DNA follows: TGTGCCAGCAGTCCTTTAGCGGGAGTTATGGTTCCAGAGACCCAGTACTTC. Translation: CASSPLAGVMVPETQYF.

The chain has TRBV5-1 and TRBJ2-4; TRBD2 agrees at 11 bases. The V and J ends lost 2 bases and 5 bases, in that order; junction bases with no gene match: 3. CDR3 length equals 15 residues. CDR1 SGHRS and CDR2 YFSETQ come from the germline V gene. CDR3 nucleotides: TGCGCCAGCAGCTTCACTAGCGGGAGCCAAAACATTCAGTACTTC. This codes for CASSFTSGSQNIQYF.

The gene calls are TRBV12-3 or TRBV12-4 and TRBJ1-2; 10 bases agree with TRBD1. The V and J ends lost 6 bases and 7 bases, in that order; junction bases with no gene match: 5. CDR3 size: 13 residues. CDR3 DNA sequence: TGTGCCAGCAGCCTGACAGGGGGCGGTGGCTACACCTTC. Protein: CASSLTGGGGYTF.

The rearrangement links TRBV5-1 to TRBJ2-3, with D possibly TRBD2 on 5 matching bases. V was shortened by 1 base and J by 0 bases, with 12 bases between the two germline ends. The CDR3 length is 16 residues. The germline CDR1 and CDR2 sequences are SGHRS and YFSETQ. CDR3 protein: CASSLTGMPSTDTQYF. For the CDR3, the DNA is TGCGCCAGCAGCTTGACGGGGATGCCTAGCACAGATACGCAGTATTTT.

The V call is TRBV29-1, the J call TRBJ2-1, with TRBD2 matching 13 bases. The CDR3 length is 16 residues. The V and J ends lost 6 bases and 6 bases, in that order; junction bases with no gene match: 11. The V gene's germline CDR1 is SQVTM and CDR2 ANQGSEA. CDR3 protein: CSVRPAGTSGANEQFF. The CDR3 DNA reads as TGCAGCGTGCGCCCGGCGGGGACTAGCGGGGCCAATGAGCAGTTCTTC.

This clonotype was seen at least ten times. This chain links TRBV4-3 with TRBJ2-3; D possibly uses TRBD1 or TRBD2 (5 bases each). V was pared by 3 bases and J by 0 bases, with 10 bases between. The CDR3 length is 15 residues. Germline CDR1 is LGHNA and CDR2 is YSLEER. As DNA, the CDR3 is TGCGCCAGCAGCCAGGGGGAATCTAGCACAGATACGCAGTATTTT. It translates to CASSQGESSTDTQYF.

This clonotype was recorded many times. The chain couples TRBV4-2 to TRBJ2-1; 8 bases align to TRBD2. This CDR3 has 16 residues. Germline-derived CDR1 and CDR2 are LGHNA and YNFKEQ. The ends lost 0 bases at V and 0 bases at J; junction bases unmatched: 1. The CDR3 loop is CASSQEGTSSYNEQFF. DNA for the CDR3: TGTGCCAGCAGCCAAGAGGGGACTAGCTCCTACAATGAGCAGTTCTTC.

The chain is built from TRBV29-1 and TRBJ2-1, with a possible D match to TRBD1 (5 bases). The CDR3 contains 11 residues. V lost 5 bases and J lost 10, with 12 bases in between. Germline V gene sequence: CDR1 SQVTM, CDR2 ANQGSEA. The CDR3 sequence is CSVPLGAEQFF. CDR3 nucleotides: TGCAGCGTTCCTCTTGGGGCGGAGCAGTTCTTC.

This chain connects TRBV9 to TRBJ2-3; D not resolved. The CDR3 has 15 amino acids. V was shortened by 0 bases and J by 1 base, with 9 bases between the two germline ends. Germline V gene lookup returns CDR1 SGDLS and CDR2 YYNGEE. For the CDR3, the DNA is TGTGCCAGCAGCGTAGCCCGTCGGGGCACAGATACGCAGTATTTT. It codes for CASSVARRGTDTQYF. Complete variable domain (other parts from reference TRBV9 and TRBJ2-3): DSGVTQTPKHLITATGQRVTLRCSPRSGDLSVYWYQQSLDQGLQFLIQYYNGEERAKGNILERFSAQQFPDLHSELNLSSLELGDSALYFCASSVARRGTDTQYFGPGTRLTVL.

This clonotype was observed a few times. This chain uses TRBV6-5 with TRBJ2-5, with 8 nucleotides matching TRBD2. The CDR3 consists of 17 residues. Germline V gene lookup returns CDR1 MNHEY and CDR2 SVGAGI. After removal of 2 bases from V and 4 bases from J, the junction contained 12 bases not matched to a gene. The CDR3 protein is CASSYGQRGTPLETQYF. CDR3 sequence (DNA): TGTGCCAGCAGTTACGGTCAGCGGGGGACACCTCTAGAGACCCAGTACTTC.

This chain uses TRBV4-1 with TRBJ2-1; 11 nucleotides match TRBD1. With V trimmed by 0 bases and J by 9 bases, 19 bases remained unmatched. CDR3 length equals 20 residues. Germline V lookup: CDR1 MGHRA, CDR2 YSYEKL. CDR3 amino acids: CASSQESVARTGGLISEQFF. As DNA, the CDR3 is TGCGCCAGCAGCCAAGAGTCAGTAGCGAGGACAGGGGGCCTTATAAGTGAGCAGTTCTTC.

This rearrangement joins TRBV20-1 to TRBJ1-2; D is uncertain. Germline CDR1 reads DFQATT; CDR2 reads SNEGSKA (reference sequence). CDR3 length equals 14 residues. Trimming shortened V by 0 bases and J by 4 bases, and 12 bases separated the two germline ends. The CDR3 protein is CSARDYRVIYGYTF. The DNA for the CDR3 is TGCAGTGCTAGAGATTACCGGGTTATCTATGGCTACACCTTC.

J is TRBJ1-5 and V is TRBV27, with 10 bases identical to TRBD1. Germline V gives CDR1 MNHEY, CDR2 SMNVEV (reference sequence). The V segment lost 6 bases and the J segment 3 bases; nucleotides outside the gene matches: 8. The CDR3 loop spans 16 amino acids. The CDR3 protein is CASSLTGGLNNQPQHF. CDR3 DNA: TGTGCCAGCAGCTTGACAGGGGGCTTAAACAATCAGCCCCAGCATTTT.

The chain is built from TRBV10-3 and TRBJ2-1; 8 bases map to TRBD1. The CDR3 consists of 14 residues. CDR1 ENHRY and CDR2 SYGVKD come from the germline V gene. After removal of 6 bases from V and 5 bases from J, the junction contained 6 bases not matched to a gene. The CDR3 spells CAISDRGIDNEQFF. The CDR3 coding sequence is TGTGCCATCAGCGACAGGGGAATCGACAATGAGCAGTTCTTC.